This TCR beta chain was captured by sequencing in a study of T cell repertoires in cytomegalovirus infection. Study context: The public TCR beta signatures pointed to both CMV infection and matching HLA type.

Study findings and constraints: Carriage of CMV together with the relevant HLA was identifiable through cumulative public TCR beta family frequency. The ex vivo response was dominated by HLA-C-restricted CMV-specific TCR beta clonotypes.

This clonotype occurred many times. The antigen is unknown. TCRdb fed the reads into MiXCR, producing one record per CDR3 protein. The sample includes roughly 230,000 distinct CDR3 sequences, 6.5% of them seen just once. Germline V gives CDR1 DFQATT, CDR2 SNEGSKA (reference sequence). The V end lost 1 base, the J end lost 9 bases, and 13 bases lay between the germline ends. CDR3 length: 14 residues. V usage is TRBV20-1 and J usage is TRBJ1-6, with D unclear. The sequenced sample consisted of PBMCs. This receptor was obtained from a human donor in good health (CMV status not recorded). Some clones in this sample may be carry-over from other donors' samples. This CDR3 is CSARVAADPSPLHF. CDR3 sequence (DNA): TGCAGTGCTAGAGTGGCGGCAGACCCTTCACCCCTCCACTTT.